This TCR beta chain is from a study of blood T cell repertoires in COVID-19. Per the authors' pipeline: Nucleated cell number was recorded as an estimate derived from reference gene primer amplification. This table comes from immunoSEQ multiplex PCR, and its TCRdb copy is limited to in-frame clones, with some not included. V and J calls plus clone size are reproduced from that table; the DNA served to infer D and trimming. This sample has around 270,000 clones, with roughly 80% found just once. V lost 5 bases to trimming and J lost 6 bases, with 17 bases between them. This CDR3 is 15 amino acids long. Looked up from germline, CDR1 is MNHEY and CDR2 is SMNVEV (reference sequence).

Sequenced material: peripheral blood. This receptor was taken from a man between 60 and 70 years old with acute or convalescent COVID-19. The gene calls are TRBV27 and TRBJ1-5; possibly TRBD1 for D (6 bases). The CDR3 sequence is CASSPRAGVVQPQHF. In nucleotides, the CDR3 is TGTGCCAGCAGTCCCCGGGCAGGGGTGGTTCAGCCCCAGCATTTT.